Listed here are 15 T cell receptor beta chains from one sample, sequenced in a study of blood T cell repertoires in COVID-19. TCRdb's copy holds only in-frame clones and misses some; the assay was immunoSEQ multiplex PCR. The sample has around 200,000 clones, 84% seen once; the top ten hold around 7%. The sample was peripheral blood. All receptors derive from a human donor in a cohort sampled during active COVID-19.

The chain recombines TRBV5-1 with TRBJ2-7, with 7 bases fitting TRBD1. This CDR3 is built from 15 residues. J gave up 5 bases and V 0 bases, and 8 bases lay outside the gene matches. The germline gives CDR1 SGHRS, CDR2 YFSETQ. The CDR3 is CASSLGQGVYHEQYF. The CDR3 DNA reads as TGCGCCAGCAGCTTGGGGCAGGGGGTCTACCACGAGCAGTACTTC.

This clone appeared a single time. This rearrangement joins TRBV13 to TRBJ2-1; D is undetermined. The germline V gene has CDR1 PRHDT and CDR2 FYEKMQ (reference sequence). Trimming shortened V by 4 bases and J by 0 bases, and 19 bases separated the two germline ends. This CDR3 region has 18 residues. In nucleotides, the CDR3 is TGTGCCAGCAGCTCCTCCCACCAGACAAAAAGCTCCTACAATGAGCAGTTCTTC. Residues: CASSSSHQTKSSYNEQFF. Drawing the rest from reference TRBV13 and TRBJ2-1, the complete variable domain is AAGVIQSPRHLIKEKRETATLKCYPIPRHDTVYWYQQGPGQDPQFLISFYEKMQSDKGSIPDRFSAQQFSDYHSELNMSSLELGDSALYFCASSSSHQTKSSYNEQFFGPGTRLTVL.

The genes are TRBV19 and TRBJ2-7; 7 bases fit TRBD1. Germline V gene lookup returns CDR1 LNHDA and CDR2 SQIVND (reference sequence). V trimming: 9 bases; J trimming: 2 bases; junction bases outside the gene matches: 7. This CDR3 comprises 13 residues. Here the CDR3 DNA reads TGTGCCAGCGGTCCGACAGGGACCTACGAGCAGTACTTC. Its protein is CASGPTGTYEQYF.

The rearrangement links TRBV6-4 to TRBJ2-1; TRBD1 matches at 9 bases. The CDR3 has 14 amino acids. Germline V gene data show CDR1 as MRHNA and CDR2 as SNTAGT. V shed 7 bases and J 1 base; nucleotides not matched to a gene: 2. CDR3: CASTQGASYNEQFF. The CDR3 DNA follows: TGTGCCAGCACACAGGGGGCTTCCTACAATGAGCAGTTCTTC.

V usage is TRBV18 and J usage is TRBJ2-5; a weak D match, TRBD1 (6 bases). V lost 1 base, J lost 5 bases, and 14 bases lay in between. The CDR3 is made up of 15 amino acids. CDR1 is KGHSH, CDR2 LQKENI, per germline. The CDR3 loop reads CASSPLSRGSETQYF. CDR3 coding DNA: TGTGCCAGCTCACCACTATCCAGGGGTTCGGAGACCCAGTACTTC.

The chain uses TRBV7-2 and TRBJ1-1; D uncertain. V was pared by 6 bases and J by 0 bases, with 11 bases between. Germline V lookup: CDR1 SGHTA, CDR2 FQGNSA. The CDR3 sequence is 14 residues long. This chain's CDR3 is CASSLTSMNTEAFF. The DNA for the CDR3 is TGTGCCAGCAGTTTAACTAGTATGAACACTGAAGCTTTCTTT.

V gene TRBV29-1 combines with J gene TRBJ1-1; D is undetermined. CDR1 SQVTM and CDR2 ANQGSEA come from the germline V gene. V shed 7 bases and J shed 1 base, with 13 bases lying between them. The CDR3 extends over 13 amino acids. Written as DNA, the CDR3 is TGCAGCGCCGGGGAGATCAAGAACACTGAAGCTTTCTTT. Amino acids: CSAGEIKNTEAFF.

The chain joins TRBV6-5 to TRBJ1-2; 7 bases map to TRBD1. CDR1 MNHEY and CDR2 SVGAGI come from the germline V gene. This CDR3 region has 13 residues. Trimming took 7 bases from V and 3 from J; bases not matched to a gene: 5. Written as DNA, the CDR3 is TGTGCCAGCAATAGACAGGGCTACTATGGCTACACCTTC. Its protein product is CASNRQGYYGYTF.

This clone has just one count. The V call is TRBV19, the J call TRBJ1-1; possible D gene TRBD1, 5 bases. The V and J ends lost 1 base and 6 bases respectively, with 18 bases between them. CDR1 LNHDA and CDR2 SQIVND come from the germline V gene (reference sequence). The CDR3 extends over 16 amino acids. CDR3 nucleotide sequence: TGTGCCAGTAGTATAGGCCCCCGGACGCCGGGGGCTGAAGCTTTCTTT. As protein: CASSIGPRTPGAEAFF.

The V gene is TRBV9, the J gene TRBJ2-7, with 11 bases lining up with TRBD2. The CDR3 consists of 13 residues. CDR1 SGDLS and CDR2 YYNGEE come from the germline V gene. Unmatched junction bases numbered 1, after V lost 4 bases and J lost 4 bases. DNA for the CDR3: TGTGCCAGCAGCAGACTAGCGGGGTACGAGCAGTACTTC. Translation: CASSRLAGYEQYF.

J is TRBJ2-1 and V is TRBV7-9; D is undetermined. Germline CDR1 and CDR2: SEHNR and FQNEAQ (reference sequence). This CDR3 comprises 11 residues. Trimming pared 5 bases from V and 10 bases from J, leaving 9 bases between. CDR3 sequence (DNA): TGTGCCAGCAGCACGAACCGGGAGCAGTTCTTC. It encodes CASSTNREQFF.

The V and J genes are TRBV6-5 and TRBJ1-1; D uncertain. Germline CDR1 reads MNHEY; CDR2 reads SVGAGI. The germline V and J ends were trimmed by 7 bases and 6 bases, with 9 bases remaining between them. The CDR3 has 11 amino acids. The chain's CDR3 is CASMGGAEAFF. For the CDR3, the DNA is TGTGCCAGCATGGGCGGGGCTGAAGCTTTCTTT.

The chain is built from TRBV25-1 and TRBJ1-1; no clear D. CDR1 and CDR2 (germline): MGHDK, SYGVNS. There are 13 residues in the CDR3. Trimming cost V 0 bases and J 5 bases, with 7 bases left between them. Here the CDR3 DNA reads TGTGCCAGCAGTGAATATTCGGGAACTGAAGCTTTCTTT. Amino acids: CASSEYSGTEAFF.

This clone has only one observation. The same CDR3 is also encoded by other DNA sequences in this sample. The V and J genes are TRBV5-1 and TRBJ1-2, with D uncertain. Germline V gives CDR1 SGHRS, CDR2 YFSETQ. The CDR3 extends over 14 amino acids. Trimming took off 0 bases at V and 0 bases at J, with 6 bases between the two ends. The CDR3, as DNA: TGCGCCAGCAGCTTGGACCGAGCTAACTATGGCTACACCTTC. It codes for CASSLDRANYGYTF. The full variable domain, in which reference TRBV5-1 and TRBJ1-2 provide the parts outside the CDR3, is KAGVTQTPRYLIKTRGQQVTLSCSPISGHRSVSWYQQTPGQGLQFLFEYFSETQRNKGNFPGRFSGRQFSNSRSEMNVSTLELGDSALYLCASSLDRANYGYTFGSGTRLTVV.

The genes are TRBV5-1 and TRBJ2-7; 10 nucleotides match TRBD1. V was clipped by 4 bases and J by 3 bases; unmatched bases: 4. Germline values: CDR1 SGHRS, CDR2 YFSETQ. This CDR3 region has 14 residues. Written as DNA, the CDR3 is TGCGCCAGCAGCCCTGGGACAGGGGACTACGAGCAGTACTTC. It is translated as CASSPGTGDYEQYF.